This passage covers 26 T cell receptor beta chains from one sample sequenced in a study of graft-versus-host responses after intestinal transplantation. No antigen has been identified for these receptors. TCRdb's table, derived via immunoSEQ multiplex PCR, lists solely in-frame clones and lacks some. The sample lists about 110,000 clones, approximately 90% occurring once. The sequencing here drew on unstimulated CD4+ T cells sorted from spleen or lymph node cells, taken before transplant. All receptors come from a human donor who was the organ donor for an intestinal transplant.

This sequence joins TRBV6-5 and TRBJ2-5, with 9 bases lining up with TRBD1. J lost 1 base, V lost 4 bases, and 4 bases had no gene match. The CDR3 consists of 15 residues. CDR1 and CDR2 from the germline V gene are MNHEY and SVGAGI. The CDR3 spells CASSSGTGFQETQYF. The CDR3 DNA sequence: TGTGCCAGCAGTTCAGGGACAGGGTTCCAAGAGACCCAGTACTTC.

The V and J genes are TRBV9 and TRBJ1-2; TRBD1 agrees at 9 bases. V trimming: 0 bases; J trimming: 7 bases; junction bases outside the gene matches: 7. CDR3 size: 15 residues. Germline CDR1 and CDR2: SGDLS and YYNGEE. Here the CDR3 reads CASSVAQGQGGGYTF. CDR3 DNA sequence: TGTGCCAGCAGCGTAGCCCAGGGACAGGGAGGTGGCTACACCTTC.

The rearrangement links TRBV11-2 to TRBJ2-7, with D possibly being TRBD2 (6 bases). The CDR3 runs to 15 residues. CDR1 and CDR2 (germline): SGHAT, FQNNGV. V lost 10 bases, J lost 7 bases, and 26 bases lay in between. The DNA for the CDR3 is TGTGCCACCAGAGGTCTGGGCGGGGTCCCGAGGGAGCAGTACTTC. Translated: CATRGLGGVPREQYF. The whole variable domain, filled in from reference TRBV11-2 and TRBJ2-7, reads EAGVAQSPRYKIIEKRQSVAFWCNPISGHATLYWYQQILGQGPKLLIQFQNNGVVDDSQLPKDRFSAERLKGVDSTLKIQPAKLEDSAVYLCATRGLGGVPREQYFGPGTRLTVT.

Only a few counts were recorded for this clone. This chain connects TRBV7-3 to TRBJ2-6; the D gene is possibly TRBD2 (6 bases). This CDR3 contains 18 residues. Per the germline V gene, CDR1 is SGHTA and CDR2 is FQGTGA. V was cut by 2 bases and J by 0 bases, with 14 bases left in between. CDR3 nucleotide sequence: TGTGCCAGCAGCTTAGGGTATCGGGGGAGCTCTGGGGCCAACGTCCTGACTTTC. It specifies CASSLGYRGSSGANVLTF.

The rearrangement uses TRBV18 and TRBJ2-7, with TRBD1 as a possible D gene (5 bases). The CDR3 sequence is 16 residues long. Trimming removed 5 bases at V and 2 bases at J, with 19 bases between. Germline V CDR1 and CDR2: KGHSH, LQKENI. The CDR3 sequence is CASSKYPDSQTYEQYF. The CDR3 DNA is TGTGCCAGCTCAAAATACCCCGACAGCCAGACCTACGAGCAGTACTTC.

The chain has TRBV5-5 and TRBJ1-5; tentative D call: TRBD1 (5 bases). V gave up 4 bases and J gave up 7 bases, with 15 bases separating them. Germline V CDR1 and CDR2: SGHKS, YYEKEE (reference sequence). CDR3 length: 14 amino acids. CDR3 sequence (DNA): TGTGCCAGCAGCCCCCAGACAGCCGGGCAGCCCCAGCATTTT. Residues: CASSPQTAGQPQHF. Complete variable domain (other parts from reference TRBV5-5 and TRBJ1-5): DAGVTQSPTHLIKTRGQQVTLRCSPISGHKSVSWYQQVLGQGPQFIFQYYEKEERGRGNFPDRFSARQFPNYSSELNVNALLLGDSALYLCASSPQTAGQPQHFGDGTRLSIL.

The rearrangement uses TRBV5-1 and TRBJ2-1; D is possibly TRBD2 (5 bases). In germline, CDR1 is SGHRS, CDR2 YFSETQ. CDR3 size: 11 residues. Trimming pared 4 bases from V and 9 bases from J, leaving 8 bases between. The CDR3 is CASSLSGEQFF. CDR3 sequence (DNA): TGCGCCAGCAGCCTCAGCGGTGAGCAGTTCTTC.

As concerns this clone: The sample holds other DNA sequences that translate to the same CDR3. The chain uses TRBV18 and TRBJ1-1; no reliable D call. This CDR3 is built from 13 residues. V lost 4 bases and J lost 0, with 6 bases in between. Germline V gene lookup returns CDR1 KGHSH and CDR2 LQKENI. CDR3 nucleotide sequence: TGTGCCAGCTCACAGGGCCTGAACACTGAAGCTTTCTTT. It is translated as CASSQGLNTEAFF.

The chain recombines TRBV5-1 with TRBJ2-1; D may be TRBD1 (6 bases). Germline assignment: CDR1 SGHRS and CDR2 YFSETQ. There are 14 residues in the CDR3. The V gene lost 0 bases and the J gene lost 5 bases, with 9 bases spanning the gap. As DNA, the CDR3 is TGCGCCAGCAGCTTGGGACAGGCTAACAATGAGCAGTTCTTC. This translates into CASSLGQANNEQFF.

On this clone: At one of its ends the junction is not consistent with the germline gene, which may arise from a read error. The chain uses TRBV7-9 and TRBJ2-1; 11 nucleotides line up with TRBD2. Germline V gene data show CDR1 as SEHNR and CDR2 as FQNEAQ (reference sequence). This CDR3 region has 16 residues. CDR3 DNA: TGTGCCAGCAGCCTCAGAACTAGCGGGAGATACAATGAGCGGTTCTTC. Amino acids: CASSLRTSGRYNERFF.

This chain links TRBV7-3 with TRBJ2-3; D remains ambiguous. Trimming cost V 3 bases and J 6 bases, with 10 bases left between them. The CDR3 is 13 residues long. The V gene's germline CDR1 is SGHTA and CDR2 FQGTGA. DNA for the CDR3: TGTGCCAGCAGCTTTTACGGTGAGGATACGCAGTATTTT. Its protein is CASSFYGEDTQYF.

The rearrangement links TRBV4-1 to TRBJ2-7, with 13 bases aligning to TRBD2. The V and J ends lost 3 bases and 4 bases, in that order; junction bases with no gene match: 6. The CDR3 contains 16 residues. Germline V gene lookup returns CDR1 MGHRA and CDR2 YSYEKL. CDR3 protein: CASSHVLAGGAYEQYF. CDR3 nucleotides: TGCGCCAGCAGCCATGTACTAGCGGGAGGGGCGTACGAGCAGTACTTC.

The J gene is TRBJ2-7, the V gene TRBV5-5, with no clear D. From germline, CDR1 is SGHKS and CDR2 YYEKEE (reference sequence). CDR3 length: 15 residues. V lost 1 base and J 3 bases, leaving 14 bases between the germline ends. The CDR3 DNA is TGTGCCAGCAGCTTGCCCCCCCCCGGGTTCTACGAGCAGTACTTC. Protein sequence: CASSLPPPGFYEQYF.

For this clone: At the DNA level, this CDR3 is encoded by other sequences in the same sample as well. The rearrangement uses TRBV10-3 and TRBJ1-2; unclear D gene. The CDR3 contains 12 residues. CDR1 is ENHRY, CDR2 SYGVKD, per germline. Trimming cost V 4 bases and J 0 bases, with 3 bases left between them. CDR3: CAISGTNYGYTF. DNA of the CDR3: TGTGCCATCAGTGGGACTAACTATGGCTACACCTTC.

The chain joins TRBV4-1 to TRBJ2-1; D might be TRBD1 (5 bases). The CDR3 length is 19 residues. Germline CDR1 and CDR2: MGHRA and YSYEKL. Between the trimmed V and J ends, which lost 0 bases and 2 bases, there was a span of 20 bases. This CDR3 reads CASSQDNTPGFSTYNEQFF. The CDR3 coding sequence is TGCGCCAGCAGCCAAGATAATACGCCAGGGTTTAGTACCTACAATGAGCAGTTCTTC.

V and J are TRBV7-9 and TRBJ2-6, with TRBD1 matching 8 bases. The CDR3 loop spans 19 amino acids. From germline, CDR1 is SEHNR and CDR2 FQNEAQ (reference sequence). With 4 bases clipped from V and 2 bases from J, the junction kept 13 bases outside the gene matches. CDR3 loop: CASSSSGGASSPGANVLTF. The CDR3 nucleotides read TGTGCCAGCAGCTCCTCAGGGGGCGCATCGTCTCCTGGGGCCAACGTCCTGACTTTC.

The chain joins TRBV19 to TRBJ2-3; D unclear. The germline V gene encodes CDR1 LNHDA and CDR2 SQIVND (reference sequence). V dropped 3 bases and J dropped 2 bases, with 9 bases sitting between them. CDR3 size: 14 residues. The CDR3 nucleotides read TGTGCCAGTAGTATGACTGCCTCCACAGATACGCAGTATTTT. Translated, it gives CASSMTASTDTQYF.

The table lists this clone with a count of one. The rearrangement links TRBV2 to TRBJ2-7; TRBD1 aligns across 7 bases. This CDR3 is built from 15 residues. Germline CDR1 SNHLY, CDR2 FYNNEI. The junction had 13 bases not matched to a gene; V was cut back by 6 bases and J by 5 bases. The CDR3 protein is CASRLEGASNNEQYF. The CDR3 nucleotides read TGTGCCAGCAGACTCGAGGGGGCGTCAAATAACGAGCAGTACTTC.

Concerning this clone itself: The same CDR3 is also encoded by other DNA sequences in this sample. In nucleotides, the CDR3 is TGTGCCAGCAGTAAAAACAGGGGCCGTAATGAAAAACTGTTTTTT. Translated, it gives CASSKNRGRNEKLFF. This chain uses TRBV6-6 with TRBJ1-4; 7 nucleotides match TRBD1. Germline CDR1 and CDR2: MNHNY and SVGAGI (reference sequence). This CDR3 comprises 15 residues. The ends lost 5 bases at V and 4 bases at J; junction bases unmatched: 7.

This clone was found once. The chain links TRBV15 to TRBJ2-7, with D hard to call. Looked up from germline, CDR1 is LNHNV and CDR2 is YYDKDF (reference sequence). The CDR3 runs to 15 residues. V was shortened by 4 bases and J by 1 base, with 14 bases between the two germline ends. The CDR3 spells CATSNPRIGSYEQYF. DNA of the CDR3: TGTGCCACCAGCAATCCCCGGATTGGTTCCTACGAGCAGTACTTC. The full variable domain, its missing parts supplied by reference TRBV15 and TRBJ2-7, is DAMVIQNPRYQVTQFGKPVTLSCSQTLNHNVMYWYQQKSSQAPKLLFHYYDKDFNNEADTPDNFQSRRPNTSFCFLDIRSPGLGDTAMYLCATSNPRIGSYEQYFGPGTRLTVT.

The chain has TRBV10-3 and TRBJ2-7, with 12 bases fitting TRBD2. There are 15 residues in the CDR3. V trimming: 6 bases; J trimming: 4 bases; junction bases outside the gene matches: 7. Germline CDR1 is ENHRY and CDR2 is SYGVKD. CDR3 DNA: TGTGCCATCAGGAGGGCTAGCGGGAGGGCGTACGAGCAGTACTTC. Its translation is CAIRRASGRAYEQYF.

The CDR3 is CSAGQLDYGYTF. CDR3 DNA sequence: TGCAGCGCAGGACAGTTGGACTATGGCTACACCTTC. The gene calls are TRBV29-1 and TRBJ1-2; tentative D call: TRBD1 (6 bases). Between the trimmed V and J ends, which lost 7 bases and 3 bases, there was a span of 12 bases. Per germline, CDR1 SQVTM and CDR2 ANQGSEA. The length of the CDR3 is 12 residues.

This clone is classed as medium-sized. This chain links TRBV4-1 with TRBJ1-3, with D hard to call. The CDR3 totals 16 residues. The ends were cut back, 4 bases at V and 2 bases at J, with 15 bases in the middle. Per germline, CDR1 MGHRA and CDR2 YSYEKL. The CDR3 region is CASSPRPVGAGNTIYF. The CDR3 nucleotides read TGCGCCAGCAGCCCCAGGCCCGTGGGCGCTGGAAACACCATATATTTT.

The rearrangement links TRBV11-2 to TRBJ1-2; 9 nucleotides match TRBD1. The germline CDR1 and CDR2 sequences are SGHAT and FQNNGV. V lost 3 bases to trimming and J lost 6 bases; unmatched junction nucleotides: 8. CDR3 size: 15 residues. CDR3 DNA: TGTGCCAGCAGCTTTCAGGGACAGGGATCGGATGGCTACACCTTC. This translates into CASSFQGQGSDGYTF.

This rearrangement joins TRBV7-9 to TRBJ2-1; tentatively, D is TRBD2 (5 bases). Germline assignment: CDR1 SEHNR and CDR2 FQNEAQ (reference sequence). This CDR3 is built from 12 residues. V shed 5 bases and J shed 9 bases, with 11 bases lying between them. CDR3 bases: TGTGCCAGCAGCCCGACTATGAGTGAGCAGTTCTTC. It yields the protein CASSPTMSEQFF.

The V call is TRBV7-9, the J call TRBJ2-3, with D possibly TRBD1 on 6 matching bases. CDR3 size: 16 residues. Per the germline V gene, CDR1 is SEHNR and CDR2 is FQNEAQ (reference sequence). With 5 bases removed from V and 6 bases from J, the gap between germline ends came to 21 bases. Written as DNA, the CDR3 is TGTGCCAGCAGCGTGAGAAGAGGACAGTTTAGGGATACGCAGTATTTT. This codes for CASSVRRGQFRDTQYF.